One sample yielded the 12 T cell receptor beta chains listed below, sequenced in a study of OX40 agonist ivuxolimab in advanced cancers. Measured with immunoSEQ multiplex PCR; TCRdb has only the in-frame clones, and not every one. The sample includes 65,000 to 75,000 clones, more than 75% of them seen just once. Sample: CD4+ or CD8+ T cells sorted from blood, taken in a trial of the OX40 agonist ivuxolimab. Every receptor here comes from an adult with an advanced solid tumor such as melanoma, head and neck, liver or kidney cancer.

DNA of the CDR3: TGTGCCAGCAGTGAATCCAGCGGGTTGAGTAAACCGTTCTTC. Translating it yields CASSESSGLSKPFF. J is TRBJ2-1 and V is TRBV2; the D gene is possibly TRBD2 (6 bases). The CDR3 is 14 amino acids. The V end was cut by 2 bases, the J end by 15 bases, with 20 bases between. Germline V gene sequence: CDR1 SNHLY, CDR2 FYNNEI.

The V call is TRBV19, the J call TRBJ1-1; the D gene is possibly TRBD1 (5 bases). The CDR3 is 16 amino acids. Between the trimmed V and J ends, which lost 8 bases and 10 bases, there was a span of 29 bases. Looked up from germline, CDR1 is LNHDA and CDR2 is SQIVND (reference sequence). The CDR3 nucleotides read TGTGCCAGTTCTGACCAAGCAATGGGCGACGAAGACAGAGCTTTCTTT. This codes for CASSDQAMGDEDRAFF.

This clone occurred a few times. The DNA for the CDR3 is TGTGCCAGCAGCTTAGACAGGGGAGATACGCAGTATTTT. Protein sequence: CASSLDRGDTQYF. This chain links TRBV7-9 with TRBJ2-3, with 7 bases matching TRBD1. Germline V CDR1 and CDR2: SEHNR, FQNEAQ (reference sequence). CDR3 length: 13 residues. The V segment lost 1 base and the J segment 5 bases; nucleotides outside the gene matches: 0.

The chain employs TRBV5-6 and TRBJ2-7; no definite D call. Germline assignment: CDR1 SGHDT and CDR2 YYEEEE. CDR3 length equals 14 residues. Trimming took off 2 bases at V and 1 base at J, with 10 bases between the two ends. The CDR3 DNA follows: TGTGCCAGCAGCTTTGAGCGAGTGTCCTACGAGCAGTACTTC. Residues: CASSFERVSYEQYF.

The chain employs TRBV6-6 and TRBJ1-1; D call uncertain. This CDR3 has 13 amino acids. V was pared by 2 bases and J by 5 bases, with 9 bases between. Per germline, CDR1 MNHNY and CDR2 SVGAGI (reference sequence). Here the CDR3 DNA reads TGTGCCAGCAGTTACGAGGTAGGGACTGAAGCTTTCTTT. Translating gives CASSYEVGTEAFF.

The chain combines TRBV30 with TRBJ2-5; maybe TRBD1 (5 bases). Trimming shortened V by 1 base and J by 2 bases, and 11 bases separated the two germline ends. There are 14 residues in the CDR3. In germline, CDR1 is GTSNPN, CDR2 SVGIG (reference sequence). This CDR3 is CAWSGDSLQETQYF. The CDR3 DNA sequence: TGTGCCTGGAGTGGAGACAGCCTGCAAGAGACCCAGTACTTC.

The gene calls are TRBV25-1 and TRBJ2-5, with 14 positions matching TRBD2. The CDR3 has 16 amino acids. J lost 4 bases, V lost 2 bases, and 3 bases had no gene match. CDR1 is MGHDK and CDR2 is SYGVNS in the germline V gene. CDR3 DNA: TGTGCCAGCAGTGAAGGGGGGACTAGCGGGGGAGAGACCCAGTACTTC. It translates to CASSEGGTSGGETQYF. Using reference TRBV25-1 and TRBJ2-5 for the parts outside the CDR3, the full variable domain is EADIYQTPRYLVIGTGKKITLECSQTMGHDKMYWYQQDPGMELHLIHYSYGVNSTEKGDLSSESTVSRIRTEHFPLTLESARPSHTSQYLCASSEGGTSGGETQYFGPGTRLLVL.

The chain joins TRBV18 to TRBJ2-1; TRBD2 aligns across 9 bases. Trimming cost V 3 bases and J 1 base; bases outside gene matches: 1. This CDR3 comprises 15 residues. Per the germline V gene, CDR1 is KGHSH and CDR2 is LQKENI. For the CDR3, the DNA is TGTGCCAGCTCACCGAGCGGGAGGTCCTACAATGAGCAGTTCTTC. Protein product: CASSPSGRSYNEQFF.

The CDR3 region has the DNA TGTGCCATCAGTGGGGGCGCGGCAGGGGGCTCCTACGAGCAGTACTTC. Translating gives CAISGGAAGGSYEQYF. V is TRBV10-3 and J is TRBJ2-7; TRBD1 aligns across 7 bases. CDR1 and CDR2 (germline): ENHRY, SYGVKD. This CDR3 comprises 16 residues. The V gene end was trimmed by 4 bases and the J gene end by 0 bases; junction bases not matched to a gene: 9.

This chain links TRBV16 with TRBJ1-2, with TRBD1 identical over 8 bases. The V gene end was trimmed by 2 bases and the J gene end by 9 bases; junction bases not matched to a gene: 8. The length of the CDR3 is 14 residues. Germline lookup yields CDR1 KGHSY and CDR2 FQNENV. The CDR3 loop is CASSQVRTGRSYTF. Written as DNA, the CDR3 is TGTGCCAGCAGCCAAGTCCGGACAGGGAGGAGCTACACCTTC.

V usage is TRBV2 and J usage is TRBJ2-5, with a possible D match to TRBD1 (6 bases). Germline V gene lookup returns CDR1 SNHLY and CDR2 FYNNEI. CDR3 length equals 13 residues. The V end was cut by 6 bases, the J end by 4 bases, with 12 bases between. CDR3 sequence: CASSPDSLETQYF. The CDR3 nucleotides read TGTGCCAGCAGCCCGGACAGCCTAGAGACCCAGTACTTC.

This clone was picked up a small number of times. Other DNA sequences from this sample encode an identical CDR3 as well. CDR3 protein: CASGGLNQPQHF. The CDR3, as DNA: TGTGCCTCTGGGGGCCTCAATCAGCCCCAGCATTTT. The chain links TRBV28 to TRBJ1-5; TRBD1 is a possible D gene (6 bases). V lost 11 bases and J lost 3, with 11 bases in between. There are 12 residues in the CDR3. CDR1 is MDHEN and CDR2 is SYDVKM in the germline V gene.